The rows below give T cell receptor beta chains drawn from one sample of a study of T cell responses to AZD1222 COVID-19 vaccine. TCRdb's copy holds only in-frame clones and misses some; the assay was immunoSEQ multiplex PCR. The sample carries approximately 90,000 clones, 90% recorded once. The sample here was peripheral blood, taken on day 0 of AZD1222 vaccination. The receptors were gathered from an adult in good health. CDR3s include the opening cysteine and the closing phenylalanine or tryptophan. D genes are given only for firm matches. Not every row has a clone size; where given, it reads once, few, many or a size class.

d_call	v_call	cdr3_length	clone_size	j_call	cdr3_aa	cdr3_nt
TRBD1	TRBV6-5	16	.	TRBJ1-2	CASSYLRDRGLYGYTF	TGTGCCAGCAGTTATTTGCGAGACAGGGGATTATATGGCTACACCTTC
.	TRBV5-1	14	.	TRBJ2-2	CASSFTTATGELFF	TGCGCCAGCAGCTTTACGACAGCCACCGGGGAGCTGTTTTTT
.	TRBV5-6	16	.	TRBJ1-5	CASSLGGDYSNQPQHF	TGTGCCAGCAGCTTGGGGGGAGATTATAGCAATCAGCCCCAGCATTTT
.	TRBV27	16	.	TRBJ2-3	CASSLSMGGPGDTQYF	TGTGCCAGCAGTTTATCGATGGGGGGCCCGGGGGATACGCAGTATTTT
.	TRBV2	14	.	TRBJ1-4	CASKGAGTNEKLFF	TGTGCCAGCAAAGGGGCTGGGACTAATGAAAAACTGTTTTTT
TRBD2	TRBV24-1	15	.	TRBJ2-3	CATSDGGRATDTQYF	TGTGCCACCAGTGATGGCGGGAGGGCAACAGATACGCAGTATTTT
.	TRBV12-3/TRBV12-4	13	.	TRBJ2-7	CASSLARGDEQYF	TGTGCCAGCAGTTTGGCCAGGGGAGACGAGCAGTACTTC
.	TRBV29-1	13	.	TRBJ1-3	CSVVVVGGNTIYF	TGCAGCGTTGTGGTGGTTGGTGGAAACACCATATATTTT
.	TRBV29-1	15	few	TRBJ1-1	CSVFLGGVLNTEAFF	TGCAGCGTTTTTCTGGGGGGCGTTCTGAACACTGAAGCTTTCTTT
TRBD1	TRBV7-7	15	.	TRBJ2-2	CASSLGGTGTGELFF	TGTGCTAGCAGCTTAGGGGGGACAGGCACCGGGGAGCTGTTTTTT
.	TRBV10-2	17	.	TRBJ1-4	CASRGERGSGTDEKLFF	TGCGCCAGCAGGGGCGAGAGGGGATCCGGGACGGACGAAAAACTGTTTTTT
TRBD1	TRBV6-5	15	.	TRBJ1-5	CASWLGGQGNQPQHF	TGTGCCAGCTGGTTGGGGGGACAGGGCAATCAGCCCCAGCATTTT
.	TRBV7-9	17	.	TRBJ2-1	CASSLTGLSSSYNEQFF	TGTGCCAGCAGCTTAACCGGACTTTCCAGCTCCTACAATGAGCAGTTCTTC
.	TRBV19	15	once	TRBJ2-2	CASSIGSWRTGELFF	TGTGCCAGTAGTATCGGCAGTTGGCGGACCGGGGAGCTGTTTTTT
TRBD1	TRBV19	16	once	TRBJ1-2	CASSIDVAGGVDGYTF	TGTGCCAGTAGTATAGATGTCGCAGGGGGCGTCGATGGCTACACCTTC
.	TRBV2	13	.	TRBJ2-7	CASETDIAYEQYF	TGTGCCAGCGAAACAGACATCGCCTACGAGCAGTACTTC
.	TRBV7-9	16	.	TRBJ2-4	CASSPPEGQSKNIQYF	TGTGCCAGCAGCCCCCCAGAGGGACAATCCAAAAACATTCAGTACTTC
.	TRBV5-8	15	.	TRBJ2-7	CASSLYRASSYEQYF	TGTGCCAGCAGCTTGTACAGGGCAAGCTCCTACGAGCAGTACTTC
TRBD1	TRBV10-1	14	.	TRBJ2-7	CASSPRDRGYEQYF	TGCGCCAGCAGTCCGCGGGACAGGGGGTACGAGCAGTACTTC
TRBD1	TRBV4-1	14	.	TRBJ2-7	CASSAGTGVYEQYF	TGCGCCAGCAGCGCCGGGACAGGAGTATACGAGCAGTACTTC
.	TRBV11-2	15	.	TRBJ1-6	CASSLDGLENSPLHF	TGTGCCAGCAGCTTAGACGGGCTTGAAAATTCACCCCTCCACTTT
.	TRBV27	14	.	TRBJ1-6	CASSFNTFNSPLHF	TGTGCCAGCAGTTTTAACACCTTTAATTCACCCCTCCACTTT
TRBD1	TRBV12-3/TRBV12-4	13	.	TRBJ2-1	CASSPDRGYEQFF	TGTGCCAGCAGCCCGGACAGGGGGTATGAGCAGTTCTTC
.	TRBV6-5	13	.	TRBJ1-1	CASRGEGNTEAFF	TGTGCCAGCAGGGGGGAAGGGAACACTGAAGCTTTCTTT
.	TRBV10-3	16	once	TRBJ1-2	CATLDRQAPNYYGYTF	TGTGCCACCCTAGACAGGCAGGCCCCAAACTACTATGGCTACACCTTC
.	TRBV5-1	14	.	TRBJ1-5	CASSLGRGNQPQHF	TGCGCCAGCAGTCTCGGACGGGGCAATCAGCCCCAGCATTTT
.	TRBV2	15	.	TRBJ1-3	CASSEPTGFRSTIYF	TGTGCCAGCAGTGAACCAACAGGGTTCCGGAGCACCATATATTTT
TRBD1	TRBV30	12	.	TRBJ2-7	CAHGTGNYEQYF	TGTGCCCACGGGACAGGGAACTACGAGCAGTACTTC
.	TRBV6-5	16	.	TRBJ1-3	CASSYFPTLSGNTIYF	TGTGCCAGCAGTTACTTTCCGACTCTCTCTGGAAACACCATATATTTT
.	TRBV7-9	13	.	TRBJ1-1	CASSLTLNTEAFF	TGTGCCAGCAGCTTGACACTGAACACTGAAGCTTTCTTT
.	TRBV29-1	12	.	TRBJ1-2	CSVDSGGSGYTF	TGCAGCGTGGACTCGGGTGGTTCTGGCTACACCTTC
TRBD1	TRBV5-1	15	.	TRBJ2-3	CASSPRDSGSGTQYF	TGCGCCAGCAGCCCCCGGGACAGTGGCTCGGGTACGCAGTATTTT
.	TRBV9	15	.	TRBJ1-4	CASSVGSAGNEKLFF	TGTGCCAGCAGCGTAGGGTCGGCAGGGAATGAAAAACTGTTTTTT
.	TRBV4-1	17	.	TRBJ2-1	CASSPNNGRGVEDEQFF	TGCGCCAGCAGCCCCAATAACGGGCGAGGAGTGGAAGATGAGCAGTTCTTC
TRBD1	TRBV7-3	17	few	TRBJ2-1	CASSLRSPGQGDNEQFF	TGTGCCAGCAGCCTCCGATCCCCGGGACAGGGCGACAATGAGCAGTTCTTC
.	TRBV12-3/TRBV12-4	12	few	TRBJ1-4	CASSPPNEKLFF	TGTGCCAGCAGCCCACCCAATGAAAAACTGTTTTTT
.	TRBV5-6	14	.	TRBJ1-2	CASSFGGTNYGYTF	TGTGCCAGCAGCTTTGGCGGGACCAACTATGGCTACACCTTC
TRBD1	TRBV9	22	.	TRBJ1-2	CASSVSSAGEAGTAIPNYGYTF	TGTGCCAGCAGCGTATCCTCAGCCGGGGAAGCCGGGACAGCAATCCCTAACTATGGCTACACCTTC
.	TRBV19	16	.	TRBJ1-3	CASTMTGGYSGNTIYF	TGTGCCAGTACCATGACAGGCGGATACTCTGGAAACACCATATATTTT
.	TRBV5-1	12	.	TRBJ2-7	CASSGGAYEQYF	TGCGCCAGCAGCGGCGGGGCCTACGAGCAGTACTTC
.	TRBV19	13	few	TRBJ2-7	CASSMGPSYEQYF	TGTGCCAGTAGTATGGGGCCCTCCTACGAGCAGTACTTC
.	TRBV12-3/TRBV12-4	12	.	TRBJ1-3	CASRGSGNTIYF	TGTGCCAGCAGGGGCTCTGGAAACACCATATATTTT
.	TRBV27	15	.	TRBJ1-5	CASSPRTTGNQPQHF	TGTGCCAGCAGCCCCCGTACCACGGGCAATCAGCCCCAGCATTTT
TRBD2	TRBV4-1	15	.	TRBJ2-1	CASSPGTSGNNEQFF	TGCGCCAGCAGCCCGGGGACTAGCGGGAACAATGAGCAGTTCTTC
.	TRBV11-2	13	.	TRBJ1-2	CASSKTAAWGYTF	TGTGCCAGCAGCAAGACCGCCGCTTGGGGCTACACCTTC
TRBD1	TRBV24-1	16	.	TRBJ2-5	CATSDPKGQGKETQYF	TGTGCCACCAGTGATCCCAAGGGACAGGGAAAGGAGACCCAGTACTTC
TRBD1	TRBV29-1	11	.	TRBJ1-1	CSAGQETEAFF	TGCAGCGCAGGACAGGAAACTGAAGCTTTCTTT
.	TRBV5-4	15	.	TRBJ1-2	CASSLDPSSAYGYTF	TGTGCCAGCAGCCTCGACCCCTCCTCCGCCTATGGCTACACCTTC
.	TRBV6-5	11	.	TRBJ1-1	CARGVSTEAFF	TGTGCCAGGGGAGTTAGCACTGAAGCTTTCTTT
TRBD2	TRBV6-5	13	.	TRBJ2-7	CASNMGLRYEQYF	TGTGCCAGCAATATGGGACTACGATACGAGCAGTACTTC
TRBD1	TRBV14	15	few	TRBJ1-1	CASSRLTGANTEAFF	TGTGCCAGCAGCCGCCTGACAGGGGCGAACACTGAAGCTTTCTTT
.	TRBV9	14	.	TRBJ2-7	CASSGGQRNREQYF	TGTGCCAGCAGCGGGGGGCAGAGAAATCGCGAGCAGTACTTC
.	TRBV5-1	14	.	TRBJ1-2	CASSLEGALGGYTF	TGCGCCAGCAGCTTGGAAGGGGCGCTGGGCGGCTACACCTTC
TRBD1	TRBV3-1/TRBV3-2	14	once	TRBJ2-7	CASSSRTGGTEQYF	TGTGCCAGCAGCTCACGGACAGGGGGGACCGAGCAGTACTTC